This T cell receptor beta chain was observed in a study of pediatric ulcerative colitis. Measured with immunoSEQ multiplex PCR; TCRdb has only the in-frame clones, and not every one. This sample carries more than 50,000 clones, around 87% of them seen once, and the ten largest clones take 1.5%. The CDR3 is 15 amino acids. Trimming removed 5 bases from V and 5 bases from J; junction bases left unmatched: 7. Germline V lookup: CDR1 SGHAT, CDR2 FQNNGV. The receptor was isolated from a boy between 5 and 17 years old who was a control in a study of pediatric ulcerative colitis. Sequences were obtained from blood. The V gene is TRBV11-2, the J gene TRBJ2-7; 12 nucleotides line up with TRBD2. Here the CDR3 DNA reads TGTGCCAGCAGCACCTGGACTAGCGGGGATCACGAGCAGTACTTC. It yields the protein CASSTWTSGDHEQYF.